This TCR beta chain was retrieved from a study of blood T cell repertoires in COVID-19. In germline, CDR1 is MNHEY, CDR2 SVGAGI. The CDR3 runs 14 residues. V was trimmed by 2 bases and J by 3 bases, leaving 10 bases between them. Measured with immunoSEQ multiplex PCR; TCRdb has only the in-frame clones, and not every one. The data show fewer than 60,000 clones, about four fifths seen once. The sequence came from a man between 60 and 70 years old with acute or convalescent COVID-19. The sequencing input was peripheral blood. The genes are TRBV6-5 and TRBJ1-2; possibly TRBD1 for D (6 bases). The CDR3 region is CASSYKNRDYGYTF. The CDR3 region has the DNA TGTGCCAGCAGTTACAAGAACAGGGACTATGGCTACACCTTC.